This passage covers 2 T cell receptor beta chains from one sample sequenced in a study of blood T cell repertoires in COVID-19. TCRdb's table, derived via immunoSEQ multiplex PCR, lists solely in-frame clones and lacks some. The sample lists about 21,000 clones, 80% occurring once. The sequencing input was peripheral blood. All receptors come from a man in his 60s with active COVID-19.

This clone came up once. This chain uses TRBV7-9 with TRBJ2-6; 8 nucleotides align to TRBD2. Germline assignment: CDR1 SEHNR and CDR2 FQNEAQ (reference sequence). This CDR3 spans 18 amino acids. V lost 5 bases to trimming and J lost 1 base; unmatched junction nucleotides: 10. The CDR3 reads CASSPRRGLVSGANVLTF. Here the CDR3 DNA reads TGTGCCAGCAGCCCGAGGCGGGGACTAGTTTCTGGGGCCAACGTCCTGACTTTC. The entire variable domain, with the rest obtained from reference TRBV7-9 and TRBJ2-6, is as follows: DTGVSQNPRHKITKRGQNVTFRCDPISEHNRLYWYRQTLGQGPEFLTYFQNEAQLEKSRLLSDRFSAERPKGSFSTLEIQRTEQGDSAMYLCASSPRRGLVSGANVLTFGAGSRLTVL.

This clone was seen once. The chain recombines TRBV7-2 with TRBJ2-2; 15 bases map to TRBD2. J was trimmed by 6 bases and V by 5 bases; bases with no gene match: 7. From germline, CDR1 is SGHTA and CDR2 FQGNSA. CDR3 size: 17 residues. In DNA, the CDR3 is TGTGCCAGCAGCCCTCCGGGACTAGCGGGAGGAGCCGGGGAGCTGTTTTTT. It translates to CASSPPGLAGGAGELFF.